A selection of T cell receptor beta chains follows, all from one sample in a study of metastatic and nonmetastatic thyroid tumors. TCRdb used MiXCR to call clones anew from the PCR reads. The sample records 30,000 to 45,000 clones, around 20% being singletons. Sequencing was carried out using blood. Every receptor here comes from a female donor with papillary thyroid cancer or a benign thyroid nodule (not recorded which). Some clones in this sample may be carry-over from other donors' samples. CDR3s include the opening cysteine and the closing phenylalanine or tryptophan. The D gene is left open where the match is weak. Clone sizes are given selectively: once, few, many, or a class where the clone is expanded.

TRBD2 | TRBJ2-7 | medium-sized | TRBV6-1 | TGTGCCAGCACGCAAGCAGCGGGAGGGCCCTACGAGCAGTACTTC | CASTQAAGGPYEQYF
NA | TRBJ2-6 | many | TRBV11-2 | TGTGCCAGCAGCTTATTGGGTAGTGGGGCCAACGTCCTGACTTTC | CASSLLGSGANVLTF
TRBD1 | TRBJ2-1 | many | TRBV28 | TGTGCCAGCAGTTTATGGAGGGGGCCGGTCCTCTACAATGAGCAGTTCTTC | CASSLWRGPVLYNEQFF
TRBD2 | TRBJ2-1 | NA | TRBV30 | TGTGCCTGGAGAGTACTAGCGGGAGTTGGCAATGAGCAATTCTTC | CAWRVLAGVGNEQFF
NA | TRBJ2-7 | NA | TRBV5-1 | TGCGCCAGCAGCTTGGCCGGGGGCACAAGATACGAGCAGTACTTC | CASSLAGGTRYEQYF
TRBD2 | TRBJ2-5 | NA | TRBV3-1 | TGTGCCAGCAGCCCTCGGACTAGCGGGAGGTCTAGAGAGACCCAGTACTTC | CASSPRTSGRSRETQYF
TRBD2 | TRBJ2-5 | many | TRBV11-3 | TGTGCCAGCAGCTTACTTGGGACTAGCGGAGAGACCCAGTACTTC | CASSLLGTSGETQYF
TRBD2 | TRBJ2-1 | many | TRBV18 | TGTGCCAGCTCCCTGAAAGGGACTAGCGGGAGTAGTCGCCATGAGCAGTTCTTC | CASSLKGTSGSSRHEQFF
TRBD1 | TRBJ2-7 | many | TRBV5-4 | TGTGCCAGCAGAGAAGGACAGGGGGCCGACTACGAGCAGTACTTC | CASREGQGADYEQYF
NA | TRBJ1-2 | many | TRBV4-1 | TGCGCCAGCAGCCAAGAGGGGTCGGCAGTAGCTAACTATGGCTACACCTTC | CASSQEGSAVANYGYTF
TRBD2 | TRBJ2-1 | few | TRBV6-1 | TGTGCCAGCAGTGTGGGGACTAGCGTGAATCTGAAGGAGCAGTTCTTC | CASSVGTSVNLKEQFF
NA | TRBJ1-2 | few | TRBV29-1 | TGCAGCGTTGGTTGTGACAGTACTAACTATGGCTACACCTTC | CSVGCDSTNYGYTF
NA | TRBJ2-2 | NA | TRBV11-3 | TGTGCCAGCAGCTTAGCCGCTAGCGGGGAGCTGTTTTTT | CASSLAASGELFF
NA | TRBJ2-2 | many | TRBV6-1 | TGTGCCAGCAGTGACGCAAGGGAGTTTACCGGGGAGCTGTTTTTT | CASSDAREFTGELFF
TRBD2 | TRBJ2-3 | many | TRBV5-4 | TGTGCCAGCAGCCCGACTAGCGGGAGCACAGATACGCAGTATTTT | CASSPTSGSTDTQYF
NA | TRBJ2-1 | many | TRBV12-3/TRBV12-4 | TGTGCCAGCAGTTTAAGTGGGTCGCCTTGGGGCAATGAGCAGTTCTTC | CASSLSGSPWGNEQFF
NA | TRBJ1-3 | medium-sized | TRBV6-6 | TGTGCCAGCAGTTACTCGAAGGGTCATGGAAACACCATATATTTT | CASSYSKGHGNTIYF
NA | TRBJ1-1 | many | TRBV15 | TGTGCCACCAGCAGAGGAAGGGTTTTTGCACAGATGAACACTGAAGCTTTCTTT | CATSRGRVFAQMNTEAFF
TRBD1 | TRBJ1-4 | many | TRBV5-1 | TGCGCCAGCAGCCCGACCGACAGGGGGCTCCGAAACGTGCTTGATGAAAAACTGTTTTTT | CASSPTDRGLRNVLDEKLFF
TRBD1 | TRBJ1-6 | few | TRBV7-8 | TGTGCCAGCAGCTACCACGTCGACAGGGGGAATTCACCCCTCCACTTT | CASSYHVDRGNSPLHF
TRBD1 | TRBJ2-6 | many | TRBV19 | TGTGCCAGTGGGTCGTGGACAGGGCACTCTGGGGCCAACGTCCTGACTTTC | CASGSWTGHSGANVLTF
TRBD1 | TRBJ2-3 | many | TRBV19 | TGTGCCAGTAGTACTAGACAGGGTGTGAGCACAGATACGCAGTATTTT | CASSTRQGVSTDTQYF
NA | TRBJ1-2 | few | TRBV6-1 | TGTGCCAGCATCGGTCGGGAAGGCGGCTACACCTTC | CASIGREGGYTF
TRBD1 | TRBJ1-2 | NA | TRBV24-1 | TGTGCCACCAGTGATGCCACGACAGGGGGTGGCTATGGCTACACCTTC | CATSDATTGGGYGYTF
TRBD2 | TRBJ2-7 | many | TRBV11-2 | TGTGCCAGCAGCTGGCTAGCGGGAGGAACCTACGAGCAGTACTTC | CASSWLAGGTYEQYF
TRBD1 | TRBJ1-2 | NA | TRBV20-1 | TGCAGTGCTAGAGATCGAGGCTGGACAGGGATTAACTATGGCTACACCTTC | CSARDRGWTGINYGYTF